This T cell receptor beta chain was obtained from a study of blood T cell repertoires in COVID-19. Study as a whole: Samples representing acute and convalescent COVID-19 were sourced from the United States, Italy and Spain.

This CDR3 is built from 15 residues. Germline CDR1 reads MNHEY; CDR2 reads SVGAGI. The V gene end was trimmed by 6 bases and the J gene end by 4 bases; junction bases not matched to a gene: 11. The data were produced by immunoSEQ multiplex PCR, yet TCRdb's version contains in-frame clones alone and is incomplete. The data show 200,000 to 250,000 clones, roughly 90% seen once. The TCR comes from a man aged 25-45 years who had recovered from COVID-19. What was sequenced was peripheral blood. J is TRBJ2-7 and V is TRBV6-5, with TRBD2 matching 8 bases. The CDR3 here is CASSYSTGGLYEQYF. CDR3 in DNA: TGTGCCAGCAGCTATTCCACGGGGGGGCTGTACGAGCAGTACTTC.